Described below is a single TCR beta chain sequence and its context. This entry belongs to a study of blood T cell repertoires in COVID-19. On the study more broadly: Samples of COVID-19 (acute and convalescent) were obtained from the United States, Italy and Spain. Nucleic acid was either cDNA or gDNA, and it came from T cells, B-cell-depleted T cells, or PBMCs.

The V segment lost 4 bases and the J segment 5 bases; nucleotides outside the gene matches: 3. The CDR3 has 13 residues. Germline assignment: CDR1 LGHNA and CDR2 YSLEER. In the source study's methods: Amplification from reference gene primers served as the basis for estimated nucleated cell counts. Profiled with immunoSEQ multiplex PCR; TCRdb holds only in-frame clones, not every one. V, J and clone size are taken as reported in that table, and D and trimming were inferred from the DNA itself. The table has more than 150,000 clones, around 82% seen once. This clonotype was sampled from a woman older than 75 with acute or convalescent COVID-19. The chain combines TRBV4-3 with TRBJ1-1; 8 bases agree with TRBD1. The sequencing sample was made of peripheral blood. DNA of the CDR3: TGCGCCAGCAGCCGAACAGGGGGAACTGAAGCTTTCTTT. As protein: CASSRTGGTEAFF.